The rows below give T cell receptor beta chains drawn from one sample of a study of cytomegalovirus exposure and HLA in healthy donors. Repertoires were generated with immunoSEQ multiplex PCR, while TCRdb's copy carries only in-frame clones and drops some. The table records about 83,000 clones, 90% to 97% of them present only once. Sequenced input: PBMCs. The receptors were sampled from a woman aged 18-35 years in good health and CMV-seronegative. The CDR3 runs from the conserved cysteine through the conserved F or W. Each record gives: CDR3 DNA, CDR3 protein, J gene, clone size, V gene, D gene. D genes are given only for firm matches. Only part of the rows carry a size: once, few, many, or a class if the clone is expanded.

cdr3_nt: TGCGCCAGCAGCTTGGTCAGGGGGCAAGATACGCAGTATTTT
cdr3_aa: CASSLVRGQDTQYF
j_call: TRBJ2-3
clone_size: NA
v_call: TRBV5-1
d_call: TRBD1

cdr3_nt: TGCGCCAGCAGCCAAGATGGACATTCTGGAAACACCATATATTTT
cdr3_aa: CASSQDGHSGNTIYF
j_call: TRBJ1-3
clone_size: NA
v_call: TRBV4-1
d_call: NA

cdr3_nt: TGTGCCAGCAGCCTAGAACTAACTTCCTACACCTTC
cdr3_aa: CASSLELTSYTF
j_call: TRBJ1-2
clone_size: NA
v_call: TRBV5-4
d_call: NA

cdr3_nt: TGTGCCAGCAGACAGGGTTCCTACGAGCAGTACTTC
cdr3_aa: CASRQGSYEQYF
j_call: TRBJ2-7
clone_size: NA
v_call: TRBV6-1
d_call: NA

cdr3_nt: TGCGCCAGCTGGGTAGCGGGACGAACGGCCCATTTT
cdr3_aa: CASWVAGRTAHF
j_call: TRBJ2-3
clone_size: once
v_call: TRBV10-2
d_call: TRBD2

cdr3_nt: TGTGCCAGCAAGACCGGGACAGCTTACTCACCCCTCCACTTT
cdr3_aa: CASKTGTAYSPLHF
j_call: TRBJ1-6
clone_size: NA
v_call: TRBV11-2
d_call: TRBD1

cdr3_nt: TGCACCAGCAGCCGAGGACTAGCGGGAGGCGCTTCCTACAATGAGCAGTTCTTC
cdr3_aa: CTSSRGLAGGASYNEQFF
j_call: TRBJ2-1
clone_size: NA
v_call: TRBV1
d_call: NA

cdr3_nt: TGTGCCAGCAGGCTCCTGGGGGGGGAGATCCTAAGGCAGGGTGAGCAGTTCTTC
cdr3_aa: CASRLLGGEILRQGEQFF
j_call: TRBJ2-1
clone_size: NA
v_call: TRBV28
d_call: TRBD2

cdr3_nt: TGTGCCAGTAGTACTCGAAGGGACAGGGCGCAGCCCCAGCATTTT
cdr3_aa: CASSTRRDRAQPQHF
j_call: TRBJ1-5
clone_size: NA
v_call: TRBV19
d_call: TRBD1

cdr3_nt: TGTGCCAGCAGCTTAGCGGGGACCGGGACTAGCGGGAGTATTAGGTACGAGCAGTACTTC
cdr3_aa: CASSLAGTGTSGSIRYEQYF
j_call: TRBJ2-7
clone_size: NA
v_call: TRBV7-2
d_call: TRBD2

cdr3_nt: TGTGCCAGCAGTAACATCGGGGACTCCTACGAGCAGTACTTC
cdr3_aa: CASSNIGDSYEQYF
j_call: TRBJ2-7
clone_size: NA
v_call: TRBV6-5
d_call: NA

cdr3_nt: TGTGCCAGCAGCGTAGCTTTAGAGAGCTCTGGAAACACCATATATTTT
cdr3_aa: CASSVALESSGNTIYF
j_call: TRBJ1-3
clone_size: NA
v_call: TRBV9
d_call: NA

cdr3_nt: TGTGCCAGCAGTGAAATCACCGGTAGCAATCAGCCCCAGCATTTT
cdr3_aa: CASSEITGSNQPQHF
j_call: TRBJ1-5
clone_size: many
v_call: TRBV6-1
d_call: NA

cdr3_nt: TGTGCCAGCAGCGCTCGGGACACGTCGAACACTGAAGCTTTCTTT
cdr3_aa: CASSARDTSNTEAFF
j_call: TRBJ1-1
clone_size: NA
v_call: TRBV7-9
d_call: NA

cdr3_nt: TGTGCCAGCAGTTATCCGGGACTGCAAGAGACCCAGTACTTC
cdr3_aa: CASSYPGLQETQYF
j_call: TRBJ2-5
clone_size: NA
v_call: TRBV6-5
d_call: NA

cdr3_nt: TGTGCCAGCAGCTTAGCTAGGACAGCCCTTAGCTCTGGAAACACCATATATTTT
cdr3_aa: CASSLARTALSSGNTIYF
j_call: TRBJ1-3
clone_size: once
v_call: TRBV7-2
d_call: NA

cdr3_nt: TGTGCCAGCAGCTCAGGATGGGGGACAGGGGCGAACACCGGGGAGCTGTTTTTT
cdr3_aa: CASSSGWGTGANTGELFF
j_call: TRBJ2-2
clone_size: NA
v_call: TRBV5-8
d_call: TRBD1

cdr3_nt: TGTGCCACCAGCAGAGATCCGGTTAGCACAGATACGCAGTATTTT
cdr3_aa: CATSRDPVSTDTQYF
j_call: TRBJ2-3
clone_size: NA
v_call: TRBV15
d_call: NA

cdr3_nt: TGTGCCAGCACCCATAGGCAGGGTAATGAAAAACTGTTTTTT
cdr3_aa: CASTHRQGNEKLFF
j_call: TRBJ1-4
clone_size: once
v_call: TRBV6-5
d_call: NA

cdr3_nt: TGTGCCAGCAGTGATTCAGGACTAGCGACCTACGAGCAGTACTTC
cdr3_aa: CASSDSGLATYEQYF
j_call: TRBJ2-7
clone_size: NA
v_call: TRBV6-1
d_call: TRBD2

cdr3_nt: TGCGCCAGCAGCTTGCAGGGGCCGAACACTGAAGCTTTCTTT
cdr3_aa: CASSLQGPNTEAFF
j_call: TRBJ1-1
clone_size: NA
v_call: TRBV5-1
d_call: NA

cdr3_nt: TGTGCCTGGAACCGGCAGGGGGTAGGTGAAGCTTTCTTT
cdr3_aa: CAWNRQGVGEAFF
j_call: TRBJ1-1
clone_size: NA
v_call: TRBV30
d_call: TRBD1

cdr3_nt: TGTGCCAGCGGAGACAGTGGAGGAAACACCATATATTTT
cdr3_aa: CASGDSGGNTIYF
j_call: TRBJ1-3
clone_size: NA
v_call: TRBV6-6
d_call: NA

cdr3_nt: TGTGCCAGCAGTTACCCGACAGTGGTCTCCTACGAGCAGTACTTC
cdr3_aa: CASSYPTVVSYEQYF
j_call: TRBJ2-7
clone_size: NA
v_call: TRBV6-6
d_call: NA

cdr3_nt: TGTGCCAGCAGCCCCCATGGTGGAGGCCTGAACACTGAAGCTTTCTTT
cdr3_aa: CASSPHGGGLNTEAFF
j_call: TRBJ1-1
clone_size: NA
v_call: TRBV7-2
d_call: NA

cdr3_nt: TGTGCCAGCAGTTTGTTGATTAGCGGGAGATTTGGCAATGAGCAGTTCTTC
cdr3_aa: CASSLLISGRFGNEQFF
j_call: TRBJ2-1
clone_size: NA
v_call: TRBV27
d_call: TRBD2

cdr3_nt: TGTGCCAGCAGCTTCATACGGACTAGCGCATACGAGCAGTACTTC
cdr3_aa: CASSFIRTSAYEQYF
j_call: TRBJ2-7
clone_size: NA
v_call: TRBV28
d_call: TRBD2

cdr3_nt: TGTGCCAGTAGTAGCCTCGGGGGAAAGGCTAATGAAAAACTGTTTTTT
cdr3_aa: CASSSLGGKANEKLFF
j_call: TRBJ1-4
clone_size: NA
v_call: TRBV19
d_call: NA

cdr3_nt: TGTGCCAGCAGCCAAGAGGGGGGTAGGTTGAACACTGAAGCTTTCTTT
cdr3_aa: CASSQEGGRLNTEAFF
j_call: TRBJ1-1
clone_size: NA
v_call: TRBV4-2
d_call: NA

cdr3_nt: TGTGCCAGCAGTCAGGGGTTTGGCTACACCTTC
cdr3_aa: CASSQGFGYTF
j_call: TRBJ1-2
clone_size: NA
v_call: TRBV28
d_call: NA

cdr3_nt: TGTGCCAGCAGCTTGGCCTGGACAGGGGGCGACCACGGCACCGGGGAGCTGTTTTTT
cdr3_aa: CASSLAWTGGDHGTGELFF
j_call: TRBJ2-2
clone_size: NA
v_call: TRBV5-6
d_call: TRBD1

cdr3_nt: TGTGCCTGTGGACTAGCGCCCTCCTACGAGCAGTACTTC
cdr3_aa: CACGLAPSYEQYF
j_call: TRBJ2-7
clone_size: NA
v_call: TRBV19
d_call: TRBD2

cdr3_nt: TGTGCCAGCAGATGGGACAGGCTGGAGACCCAGTACTTC
cdr3_aa: CASRWDRLETQYF
j_call: TRBJ2-5
clone_size: NA
v_call: TRBV6-5
d_call: TRBD1

cdr3_nt: TGTGCCTGGATTAGAGTGGGCGATCGGAACTATGGCTACACCTTC
cdr3_aa: CAWIRVGDRNYGYTF
j_call: TRBJ1-2
clone_size: NA
v_call: TRBV30
d_call: NA

cdr3_nt: TGTGCCAGCAGGACGGACAGATCATACACAGATACGCAGTATTTT
cdr3_aa: CASRTDRSYTDTQYF
j_call: TRBJ2-3
clone_size: NA
v_call: TRBV6-1
d_call: NA

cdr3_nt: TGTGCCAGCAGTTTAGCGGGTAACTATGGCTACACCTTC
cdr3_aa: CASSLAGNYGYTF
j_call: TRBJ1-2
clone_size: NA
v_call: TRBV27
d_call: NA

cdr3_nt: TGTGCCAGCAGCCAAGATGCGGGGGCGGGATCGGAATACAATGAGCAGTTCTTC
cdr3_aa: CASSQDAGAGSEYNEQFF
j_call: TRBJ2-1
clone_size: NA
v_call: TRBV4-2
d_call: NA

cdr3_nt: TGTGCCAGCAGCCCCCAACAGGGGTCGGGGTACTTC
cdr3_aa: CASSPQQGSGYF
j_call: TRBJ2-7
clone_size: NA
v_call: TRBV7-8
d_call: TRBD1

cdr3_nt: TGTGCCAGCAGTTACACCCGGACAGGCGACAACGAGCAGTTCTTC
cdr3_aa: CASSYTRTGDNEQFF
j_call: TRBJ2-1
clone_size: once
v_call: TRBV6-5
d_call: TRBD1

cdr3_nt: TGTGCCAGCAGTAGTGGAGTGTGGGCGGGTGAGCAGTTCTTC
cdr3_aa: CASSSGVWAGEQFF
j_call: TRBJ2-1
clone_size: NA
v_call: TRBV27
d_call: NA

cdr3_nt: TGCGCCAGCAGCCCTCCGGGACAGGGTCGGGAGACCCAGTACTTC
cdr3_aa: CASSPPGQGRETQYF
j_call: TRBJ2-5
clone_size: once
v_call: TRBV5-1
d_call: TRBD1

cdr3_nt: TGTGCCAGCAGCTTACCCGGCCCGACAGGGGGGAAGTACGAGCAGTACTTC
cdr3_aa: CASSLPGPTGGKYEQYF
j_call: TRBJ2-7
clone_size: NA
v_call: TRBV7-9
d_call: TRBD1

cdr3_nt: TGTGCCAGCAGTACCTTAGCGGGAGGGTTTTTAAACACAGATACGCAGTATTTT
cdr3_aa: CASSTLAGGFLNTDTQYF
j_call: TRBJ2-3
clone_size: NA
v_call: TRBV27
d_call: TRBD2

cdr3_nt: TGCGCCAGCAGCTTGGCTAGCCTAGCGAACACCGGGGAGCTGTTTTTT
cdr3_aa: CASSLASLANTGELFF
j_call: TRBJ2-2
clone_size: NA
v_call: TRBV5-1
d_call: NA

cdr3_nt: TGTGCCAGCAGCCAAGAACCGAGCGGGAGTATTAACAATGAGCAGTTCTTC
cdr3_aa: CASSQEPSGSINNEQFF
j_call: TRBJ2-1
clone_size: NA
v_call: TRBV14
d_call: TRBD2

cdr3_nt: TGCGCCAGCAGCTTGGGGGAGCCCGGAAGTCGAGCTTTCTTT
cdr3_aa: CASSLGEPGSRAFF
j_call: TRBJ1-1
clone_size: NA
v_call: TRBV5-1
d_call: NA

cdr3_nt: TGTGCCTGGAGTACAGGGTCTTCAGGAAACACCATATATTTT
cdr3_aa: CAWSTGSSGNTIYF
j_call: TRBJ1-3
clone_size: NA
v_call: TRBV30
d_call: NA

cdr3_nt: TGTGCCAGCTCGCCCCTAGAAGGTCACGGGGAGCTGTTTTTT
cdr3_aa: CASSPLEGHGELFF
j_call: TRBJ2-2
clone_size: NA
v_call: TRBV18
d_call: NA

cdr3_nt: TGTGCCAGCAGCCCCCGACTAGCGTGGGTCGGGGAGCTGTTTTTT
cdr3_aa: CASSPRLAWVGELFF
j_call: TRBJ2-2
clone_size: once
v_call: TRBV13
d_call: TRBD2

cdr3_nt: TGCAGCGTAGAGAAAGGGACAATAGAGACCCAGTACTTC
cdr3_aa: CSVEKGTIETQYF
j_call: TRBJ2-5
clone_size: NA
v_call: TRBV29-1
d_call: NA

cdr3_nt: TGTGCCAGCAGCTTGTACCAGCGGTTACTTGCCTACAATGAGCAGTTCTTC
cdr3_aa: CASSLYQRLLAYNEQFF
j_call: TRBJ2-1
clone_size: NA
v_call: TRBV7-2
d_call: NA

cdr3_nt: TGTGCCAGCAAGGAACAGCAAGAGACCCAGTACTTC
cdr3_aa: CASKEQQETQYF
j_call: TRBJ2-5
clone_size: NA
v_call: TRBV28
d_call: NA